The clone carrying this T cell receptor beta chain showed up just once. This record belongs to a study of blood T cell repertoires in COVID-19. Overall study context: Both acute and convalescent COVID-19 samples were obtained from the United States, Italy and Spain. Sample material is recorded as cDNA or gDNA derived from T cells, B-cell-depleted T cells, or PBMCs.

The germline V gene encodes CDR1 SGHNT and CDR2 YYREEE (reference sequence). J gave up 7 bases and V 4 bases, and 5 bases lay outside the gene matches. This CDR3 comprises 13 residues. In the original workflow: Reference gene primers were amplified, and this amplification served to estimate nucleated cell counts. This table comes from immunoSEQ multiplex PCR, and its TCRdb copy is limited to in-frame clones, with some not included. V and J calls and clone size are as listed in that table; D and trimming were resolved from the DNA. The table includes some 93,000 clones, around nine tenths detected once.

Sample: peripheral blood. V is TRBV5-4 and J is TRBJ1-2, with 9 bases lining up with TRBD1. This sequence was found in a woman older than 75 with acute or convalescent COVID-19. The CDR3 loop reads CASSAGQGIGYTF. The CDR3 DNA follows: TGTGCCAGCAGCGCGGGACAGGGAATTGGCTACACCTTC.